The clone carrying this T cell receptor (beta chain) was counted ten times or more. Amplification of TCR beta CDR3 regions used RNA transcripts. Second-round multiplex PCR came after a first-round RT-PCR that employed HTBI primers. In TCRdb, the multiplex PCR reads were re-called with MiXCR into one record per CDR3 protein. The sample comprises 210,000 or so distinct CDR3 sequences, 25% to 30% of which are singletons, and approximately 9.6% rests with the top ten. The CDR3 runs 15 residues. Trimming at V came to 1 base and at J to 3 bases, leaving 4 bases not matched to a gene. Germline CDR1 LNHNV, CDR2 YYDKDF (reference sequence). The sample belongs to a study of Graves' ophthalmopathy and Graves' hyperthyroidism.

The sequenced sample was peripheral blood. This sequence originates from a man aged 50-60 years with Graves' ophthalmopathy. V and J are TRBV15 and TRBJ2-7; 9 positions agree with TRBD2. This chain's CDR3 is CATSRVAGEGYEQYF. DNA of the CDR3: TGTGCCACCAGCAGAGTAGCGGGAGAGGGCTACGAGCAGTACTTC.